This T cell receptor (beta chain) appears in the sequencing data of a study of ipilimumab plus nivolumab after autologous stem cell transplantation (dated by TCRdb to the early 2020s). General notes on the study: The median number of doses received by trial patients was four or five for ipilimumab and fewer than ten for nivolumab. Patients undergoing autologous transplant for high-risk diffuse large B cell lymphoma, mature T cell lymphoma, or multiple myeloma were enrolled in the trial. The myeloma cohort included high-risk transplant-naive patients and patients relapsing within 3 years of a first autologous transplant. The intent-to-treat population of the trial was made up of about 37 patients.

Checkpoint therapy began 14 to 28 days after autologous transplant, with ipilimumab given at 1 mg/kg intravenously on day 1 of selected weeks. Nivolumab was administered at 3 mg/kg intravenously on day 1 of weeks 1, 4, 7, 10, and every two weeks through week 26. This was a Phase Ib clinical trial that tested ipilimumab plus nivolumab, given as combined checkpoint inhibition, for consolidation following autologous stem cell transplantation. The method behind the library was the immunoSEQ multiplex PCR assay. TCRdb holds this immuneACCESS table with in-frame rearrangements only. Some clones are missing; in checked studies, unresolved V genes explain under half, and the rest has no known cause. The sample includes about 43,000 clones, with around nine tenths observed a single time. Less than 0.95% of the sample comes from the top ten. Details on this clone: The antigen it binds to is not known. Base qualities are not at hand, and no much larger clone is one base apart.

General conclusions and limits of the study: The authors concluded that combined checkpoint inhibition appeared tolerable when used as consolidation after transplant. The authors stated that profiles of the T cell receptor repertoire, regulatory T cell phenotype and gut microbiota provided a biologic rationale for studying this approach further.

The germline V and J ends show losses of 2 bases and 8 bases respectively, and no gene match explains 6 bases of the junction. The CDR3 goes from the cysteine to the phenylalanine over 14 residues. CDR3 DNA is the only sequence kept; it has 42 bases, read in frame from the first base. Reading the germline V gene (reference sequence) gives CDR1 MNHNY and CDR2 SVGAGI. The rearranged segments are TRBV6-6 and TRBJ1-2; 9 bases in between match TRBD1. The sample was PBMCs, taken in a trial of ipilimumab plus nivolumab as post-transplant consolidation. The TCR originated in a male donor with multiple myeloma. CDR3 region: CASSYPRTGEGYTF. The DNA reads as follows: TGTGCCAGCAGTTACCCGAGGACAGGGGAAGGCTACACCTTC.